This TCR beta chain was identified in a study of T-cell reconstitution after alpha-beta-depleted transplantation in children. Study-wide results and limits: T-cell numbers and diversity one year post-transplant derived largely from freshly generated T cells.

Researchers prepared the TCRbeta library using unique molecular identifiers, the study reports. TCRdb called the PCR reads again in MiXCR, with one record for every CDR3 protein. The repertoire holds a few hundred thousand distinct CDR3 sequences, with roughly two fifths as singletons. CDR3 size: 15 residues. Trimming cost V 3 bases and J 0 bases, with 9 bases left between them. About this clonotype itself: Its antigen is undetermined. This sequence may be a read error, since a much larger clone differs from it by one base.

The clonotype was recovered from a girl aged 2-10 years with aplastic anemia, due to receive a stem cell transplant. The source material was PBMCs, sampled before TCRalphabeta/CD19-depleted stem cell transplant. The chain is built from TRBV12-3 or TRBV12-4 and TRBJ1-5, with D unclear. The chain's CDR3 is CASSFEMDSNQPQHF. CDR3 in DNA: TGTGCCAGCAGTTTCGAGATGGATAGCAATCAGCCCCAGCATTTT.